The 14 T cell receptor beta chains below were found in one sample sequenced in a study of long-term antiretroviral therapy in people with HIV. immunoSEQ v3.0 was run at survey level. Data came from immunoSEQ multiplex PCR; TCRdb stores just in-frame clones and leaves some out. The sample holds approximately 35,000 clones, 94% seen once. This specimen was unsorted PBMCs, taken around 5.5 years after starting antiretroviral therapy. All receptors come from a woman in her 50s with HIV.

CDR3 amino acids: CASSSRGAGELFF. CDR3 nucleotides: TGCGCCAGCAGCTCCAGGGGGGCCGGGGAGCTGTTTTTT. V usage is TRBV5-1 and J usage is TRBJ2-2; a weak D match, TRBD1 (7 bases). CDR1 SGHRS and CDR2 YFSETQ come from the germline V gene. This CDR3 region has 13 residues. Trimming took off 3 bases at V and 6 bases at J, with 9 bases between the two ends.

The chain is built from TRBV10-3 and TRBJ1-1; D not resolved. The V gene's germline CDR1 is ENHRY and CDR2 SYGVKD. V was pared by 4 bases and J by 4 bases, with 13 bases between. The CDR3 runs 14 residues. The CDR3 DNA sequence: TGTGCCATCAGTGCGGCAGATCGGAGCACTGAAGCTTTCTTT. It yields the protein CAISAADRSTEAFF.

The chain is built from TRBV7-6 and TRBJ1-3; D perhaps matches TRBD1 (5 bases). This CDR3 spans 17 amino acids. V dropped 2 bases and J dropped 0 bases, with 14 bases sitting between them. Germline values: CDR1 SGHVS, CDR2 FNYEAQ. CDR3 amino acids: CASSLSPTGVSGNTIYF. The CDR3, as DNA: TGTGCCAGCAGCTTATCTCCCACAGGCGTCTCTGGAAACACCATATATTTT.

In this sample, this clone turned up a few times. The chain joins TRBV7-8 to TRBJ1-2; 8 bases line up with TRBD1. The V gene's germline CDR1 is SGHVS and CDR2 FQNEAQ. The CDR3 length is 13 residues. J gave up 10 bases and V 0 bases, and 4 bases lay outside the gene matches. CDR3 bases: TGTGCCAGCAGCTTAGCAGGGACAGGCCTCTACACCTTC. The encoded protein is CASSLAGTGLYTF.

The chain carries TRBV11-2 and TRBJ1-5, with a weak D call TRBD1 (5 bases). Germline CDR1 SGHAT, CDR2 FQNNGV. The length of the CDR3 is 15 residues. The germline V and J ends were trimmed by 2 bases and 7 bases, with 15 bases remaining between them. CDR3 in amino acids: CASSLSAGGGQPQHF. CDR3 coding DNA: TGTGCCAGCAGCTTATCCGCCGGGGGGGGACAGCCCCAGCATTTT.

V is TRBV19 and J is TRBJ1-2; the match to TRBD1 covers 8 bases. There are 19 residues in the CDR3. Trimming at V came to 4 bases and at J to 3 bases, leaving 19 bases not matched to a gene. The germline V gene has CDR1 LNHDA and CDR2 SQIVND (reference sequence). CDR3 sequence: CASSTLKHPDRAGYYGYTF. DNA of the CDR3: TGTGCCAGTAGTACACTCAAACACCCGGACAGGGCCGGATACTATGGCTACACCTTC.

The chain links TRBV6-6 to TRBJ1-5, with D maybe TRBD1 (5 bases). CDR1 is MNHNY, CDR2 SVGAGI, per germline (reference sequence). The CDR3 runs 14 residues. Between the trimmed V and J ends, which lost 0 bases and 6 bases, there was a span of 9 bases. The CDR3 bases are TGTGCCAGCAGTTACTCGGCGGGGGGTCAGCCCCAGCATTTT. Translation: CASSYSAGGQPQHF.

The gene calls are TRBV7-8 and TRBJ1-6, with 7 bases that match TRBD1. With 1 base clipped from V and 7 bases from J, the junction kept 4 bases outside the gene matches. Germline values: CDR1 SGHVS, CDR2 FQNEAQ. The CDR3 runs 15 residues. The CDR3 loop is CASSLGGTENSPLHF. The CDR3 region has the DNA TGTGCCAGCAGCTTAGGAGGGACAGAAAATTCACCCCTCCACTTT.

The J gene is TRBJ1-2, the V gene TRBV7-8; D is unclear. Germline CDR1 reads SGHVS; CDR2 reads FQNEAQ. The CDR3 is made up of 14 amino acids. Trimming took 6 bases from V and 4 from J, leaving 15 bases between them. The CDR3 protein is CASRPGNFPYGYTF. The CDR3 DNA reads TGTGCCAGCAGGCCGGGCAATTTTCCCTATGGCTACACCTTC.

The rearrangement joins TRBV7-2 to TRBJ2-3, with D possibly being TRBD2 (5 bases). This CDR3 region has 12 residues. V gave up 7 bases and J gave up 8 bases, with 13 bases separating them. Per the germline V gene, CDR1 is SGHTA and CDR2 is FQGNSA. The DNA of the CDR3 is TGTGCCAGCACACTAGTTCCGAGTACGCAGTATTTT. This sequence encodes CASTLVPSTQYF.

This chain connects TRBV19 to TRBJ1-5, with D perhaps matching TRBD1 (5 bases). The CDR3 sequence is 14 residues long. CDR1 is LNHDA, CDR2 SQIVND, per germline (reference sequence). Trimming took 1 base from V and 6 from J, leaving 10 bases between them. CDR3 sequence reads: CASSIVTEGQPQHF. CDR3 sequence (DNA): TGTGCCAGTAGTATAGTGACAGAAGGTCAGCCCCAGCATTTT.

The chain couples TRBV6-5 to TRBJ1-3, with TRBD1 identical over 12 bases. The germline V gene encodes CDR1 MNHEY and CDR2 SVGAGI. The V segment lost 3 bases and the J segment 5 bases; nucleotides outside the gene matches: 5. The CDR3 has 16 amino acids. The DNA for the CDR3 is TGTGCCAGCAGTTATGGGGGACAGGGGGCAAGAAACACCATATATTTT. Residues: CASSYGGQGARNTIYF.

This clone was recorded only once. The chain combines TRBV15 with TRBJ1-3, with TRBD1 as a possible D gene (5 bases). Deletions cut 5 bases from V and 2 bases from J, with 10 bases between. Germline V gene data show CDR1 as LNHNV and CDR2 as YYDKDF (reference sequence). This CDR3 region has 14 residues. For the CDR3, the DNA is TGTGCCACCAGCCTCCGGGACCCTGGAAACACCATATATTTT. It translates to CATSLRDPGNTIYF. The full variable domain, its missing parts supplied by reference TRBV15 and TRBJ1-3, is DAMVIQNPRYQVTQFGKPVTLSCSQTLNHNVMYWYQQKSSQAPKLLFHYYDKDFNNEADTPDNFQSRRPNTSFCFLDIRSPGLGDTAMYLCATSLRDPGNTIYFGEGSWLTVV.

The chain combines TRBV2 with TRBJ2-3; 7 nucleotides align to TRBD1. Unmatched junction bases numbered 5, after V lost 5 bases and J lost 0 bases. This CDR3 spans 15 amino acids. Germline CDR1 SNHLY, CDR2 FYNNEI. The CDR3 loop reads CASSRGGGSTDTQYF. The CDR3 DNA reads TGTGCCAGCAGTAGAGGGGGCGGGAGCACAGATACGCAGTATTTT.